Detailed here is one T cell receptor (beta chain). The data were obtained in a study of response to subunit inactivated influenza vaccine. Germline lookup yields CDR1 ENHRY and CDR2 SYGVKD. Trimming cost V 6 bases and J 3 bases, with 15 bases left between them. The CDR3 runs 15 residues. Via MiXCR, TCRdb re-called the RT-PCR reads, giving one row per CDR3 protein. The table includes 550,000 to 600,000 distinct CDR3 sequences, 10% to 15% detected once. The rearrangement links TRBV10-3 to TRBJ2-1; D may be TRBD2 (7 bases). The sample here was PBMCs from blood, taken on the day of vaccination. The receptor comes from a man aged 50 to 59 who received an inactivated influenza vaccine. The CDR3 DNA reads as TGTGCCATCAGGAAGGGGGGGTTGAACTACAATGAGCAGTTCTTC. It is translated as CAIRKGGLNYNEQFF.